This T cell receptor (beta chain) emerged from a study of early T cells in non-severe SARS-CoV-2 infection. Study overall: Unsorted whole-blood RNA was sequenced in bulk, leaving chains unpaired.

Individual cDNA molecules received unique molecular identifiers during library preparation. From the 5' RACE reads, TCRdb called clonotypes with MiXCR, one entry per CDR3 protein. The repertoire holds tens of thousands of distinct CDR3 sequences, with 9.1% as singletons. The CDR3 loop spans 14 amino acids. Germline CDR1 MGHDK, CDR2 SYGVNS. V lost 3 bases, J lost 3 bases, and 2 bases stayed unmatched. Broader study findings: Reliance on VDJdb matching favored anti-spike CD8 responses; private and CD4 specificities were missed.

This clonotype has more than one count but fewer than ten. Its antigen remains unidentified. Input material: whole blood. This TCR derives from an adult who was a healthcare worker with PCR-confirmed SARS-CoV-2 infection or an uninfected control (not recorded which). The V call is TRBV25-1, the J call TRBJ2-7, with TRBD1 identical over 10 bases. The CDR3 reads CASSERDRGYEQYF. The CDR3 nucleotides read TGTGCCAGCAGTGAGCGGGACAGGGGCTACGAGCAGTACTTC.